These 13 T cell receptor beta chains share one sample of origin, sequenced in a study of cytotoxic CD8 clonotypes in ibrutinib-treated CLL. Method: immunoSEQ multiplex PCR; TCRdb's copy keeps in-frame clones and lacks some. The sample gives around 140,000 clones, 80% of which show up once; approximately 7.6% is in the top ten. Sample: PBMCs, taken after 36 months of ibrutinib treatment. Every receptor here comes from a human donor with chronic lymphocytic leukemia.

The chain couples TRBV7-9 to TRBJ2-1; D is unresolved. V lost 0 bases, J lost 9 bases, and 12 bases lay in between. This CDR3 region has 14 residues. The germline gives CDR1 SEHNR, CDR2 FQNEAQ (reference sequence). CDR3 DNA sequence: TGTGCCAGCAGCTTAGCGATTGCAGAATCTGAGCAGTTCTTC. Its translation: CASSLAIAESEQFF.

The J gene is TRBJ2-7, the V gene TRBV6-5; 7 bases line up with TRBD2. This CDR3 has 14 residues. Unmatched junction bases numbered 5, after V lost 6 bases and J lost 0 bases. CDR1 is MNHEY and CDR2 is SVGAGI in the germline V gene. The CDR3 is CASSRLAASYEQYF. The CDR3 DNA sequence: TGTGCCAGCAGCCGCCTAGCGGCCTCCTACGAGCAGTACTTC.

A single count supports this clone. The rearrangement joins TRBV5-1 to TRBJ2-7; the D call may be TRBD1 or TRBD2 (6 bases each). CDR1 and CDR2 (germline): SGHRS, YFSETQ. CDR3 length: 15 residues. V lost 1 base and J lost 0, with 11 bases in between. The CDR3 region is CASSLMGGASYEQYF. CDR3 coding DNA: TGCGCCAGCAGCTTGATGGGGGGCGCCTCCTACGAGCAGTACTTC. The variable domain in full, with the rest retrieved from reference TRBV5-1 and TRBJ2-7, is KAGVTQTPRYLIKTRGQQVTLSCSPISGHRSVSWYQQTPGQGLQFLFEYFSETQRNKGNFPGRFSGRQFSNSRSEMNVSTLELGDSALYLCASSLMGGASYEQYFGPGTRLTVT.

The V gene is TRBV15, the J gene TRBJ2-1; TRBD1 agrees at 9 bases. The J segment lost 7 bases and the V segment lost 6 bases, leaving 1 base of the junction unmatched. There are 12 residues in the CDR3. Germline CDR1 reads LNHNV; CDR2 reads YYDKDF (reference sequence). CDR3 nucleotides: TGTGCCACCAGAGGGACAGGGAATGAGCAGTTCTTC. Translating it yields CATRGTGNEQFF.

The CDR3 spells CASSMDSFGYEQYF. The CDR3 DNA sequence: TGTGCCAGCAGCATGGACAGTTTCGGATACGAGCAGTACTTC. V usage is TRBV5-6 and J usage is TRBJ2-7; TRBD1 might be the D (6 bases). This CDR3 comprises 14 residues. Germline V CDR1 and CDR2: SGHDT, YYEEEE. Deletions cut 4 bases from V and 4 bases from J, with 15 bases between. Drawing the rest from reference TRBV5-6 and TRBJ2-7, the complete variable domain is DAGVTQSPTHLIKTRGQQVTLRCSPKSGHDTVSWYQQALGQGPQFIFQYYEEEERQRGNFPDRFSGHQFPNYSSELNVNALLLGDSALYLCASSMDSFGYEQYFGPGTRLTVT.

The genes are TRBV11-3 and TRBJ1-4; TRBD1 might be the D (6 bases). There are 18 residues in the CDR3. In germline, CDR1 is SGHNT, CDR2 YENEEA. V shed 5 bases and J shed 5 bases, with 24 bases lying between them. CDR3 region: CASSISLLIQGPNEKLFF. As DNA, the CDR3 is TGTGCCAGCAGCATTAGCCTCCTCATACAGGGACCGAATGAAAAACTGTTTTTT. Drawing the rest from reference TRBV11-3 and TRBJ1-4, the complete variable domain is EAGVVQSPRYKIIEKKQPVAFWCNPISGHNTLYWYLQNLGQGPELLIRYENEEAVDDSQLPKDRFSAERLKGVDSTLKIQPAELGDSAVYLCASSISLLIQGPNEKLFFGSGTQLSVL.

In its sample, this clone ranks as medium-sized. The chain combines TRBV21-1 with TRBJ2-2; TRBD2 is the table's D call and was not checked against the DNA. TRBV21-1 is described as a pseudogene. The CDR3 extends over 16 amino acids. This CDR3 reads CAKEVGLAGGRGELFF. CDR3 nucleotides: TGTGCCAAAGAAGTAGGACTAGCGGGAGGTCGGGGGGAGCTGTTTTTT.

The rearrangement joins TRBV11-1 to TRBJ2-7; D not certain. Germline V gene lookup returns CDR1 SGHAT and CDR2 FQDESV (reference sequence). The CDR3 runs 13 residues. Trimming stripped 3 bases from V and 2 bases from J, with 8 bases between. CDR3 sequence: CASSFARTYEQYF. The CDR3 DNA reads TGTGCCAGCAGCTTCGCCAGGACCTACGAGCAGTACTTC.

V usage is TRBV6-1 and J usage is TRBJ2-7; TRBD1 matches 8 bases. The germline V gene has CDR1 MNHNS and CDR2 SASEGT. After removal of 5 bases from V and 6 bases from J, the junction contained 12 bases not matched to a gene. This CDR3 contains 15 residues. The CDR3 loop is CASSPSATGALEQYF. In DNA, the CDR3 is TGTGCCAGCAGTCCCTCCGCGACAGGGGCCCTCGAGCAGTACTTC.

This rearrangement joins TRBV7-9 to TRBJ2-7; D is unclear. The germline V and J ends were trimmed by 5 bases and 7 bases, with 27 bases remaining between them. Germline V CDR1 and CDR2: SEHNR, FQNEAQ (reference sequence). This CDR3 region has 17 residues. The CDR3 is CASSPRLGSALIWEQYF. The CDR3, as DNA: TGTGCCAGCAGCCCCAGGCTAGGGTCGGCTCTCATTTGGGAGCAGTACTTC. The entire variable domain, with the rest obtained from reference TRBV7-9 and TRBJ2-7, is as follows: DTGVSQNPRHKITKRGQNVTFRCDPISEHNRLYWYRQTLGQGPEFLTYFQNEAQLEKSRLLSDRFSAERPKGSFSTLEIQRTEQGDSAMYLCASSPRLGSALIWEQYFGPGTRLTVT.

This clone was recorded once. This rearrangement joins TRBV7-2 to TRBJ2-2; D unclear. Trimming cost V 1 base and J 3 bases, with 12 bases left between them. Germline V gene lookup returns CDR1 SGHTA and CDR2 FQGNSA. CDR3 length: 16 residues. This CDR3 is CASSLVSRSHTGELFF. The DNA for the CDR3 is TGTGCCAGCAGCTTAGTTTCCAGATCCCACACCGGGGAGCTGTTTTTT.

This clone was counted once. J is TRBJ2-7 and V is TRBV6-1; 9 bases map to TRBD2. With V trimmed by 5 bases and J by 4 bases, 9 bases remained unmatched. The V gene's germline CDR1 is MNHNS and CDR2 SASEGT. This CDR3 comprises 15 residues. CDR3 nucleotide sequence: TGTGCCAGCAGTTTTTTAGCGGGAGAAGGGTACGAGCAGTACTTC. It codes for CASSFLAGEGYEQYF.

The rearrangement uses TRBV28 and TRBJ1-4; D possibly corresponds to TRBD1 (5 bases). The CDR3 has 16 residues. CDR1 MDHEN and CDR2 SYDVKM come from the germline V gene. V was pared by 3 bases and J by 7 bases, with 18 bases between. CDR3 DNA sequence: TGTGCCAGCAGTTTGATAGTTTCGGGGGGTGGTGAAAAACTGTTTTTT. Translating it yields CASSLIVSGGGEKLFF.